This entry is about one T cell receptor beta chain. Its specificity is not known. Germline loops: CDR1 MNHEY, CDR2 SVGAGI. The CDR3 is made up of 13 amino acids. The V gene lost 6 bases and the J gene lost 4 bases, with 12 bases spanning the gap. These donors counted as nominally healthy when sampled, but unrecorded immune exposures were likely. This PCR relied on a set of 60 Vbeta primers and 13 Jbeta primers. The repertoire was sequenced with immunoSEQ multiplex PCR; TCRdb's copy has only in-frame clones and lacks some. This sample carries about 200,000 clones, with 0.9% to 1.4% going to the ten biggest clones. The data stem from a study of cytomegalovirus exposure and HLA in healthy donors. The study, taken as a whole, reports: Specific recognition of CMV antigens was confirmed in vitro for three chains (all CMV-associated). Analyses of presence and absence presupposed an approximately uniform sequencing depth across donors. The sole available immune exposure information was CMV serostatus.

The chain is built from TRBV6-5 and TRBJ2-5; a weak D match, TRBD2 (5 bases). Sequences were obtained from PBMCs. The sequence came from a girl aged 2-10 years in good health and CMV-seropositive. The CDR3, as DNA: TGTGCCAGCAGGACGAGGGTCCCAGAGACCCAGTACTTC. Its translation is CASRTRVPETQYF.